Listed below are T cell receptor beta chains from one sample, sequenced in a study of vaccination effects on CD4 cells after COVID-19. What these receptors recognize is not known. Only in-frame clones appear in the TCRdb table, and some are missing; sequencing was by immunoSEQ multiplex PCR. Of 20,000 to 30,000 clones listed, about two thirds are singletons. Sequenced here: CD4+ T cells from PBMCs cultured with HCoV-OC43 spike peptides, sampled before COVID-19 vaccination. The receptors were gathered from a human donor who received a COVID-19 vaccine. Each CDR3 is given with its conserved first and last residue. A D gene is named only where the DNA matches it firmly. For some rows the clone size is stated as once, few or many, or as a class when expanded; others skip it.

>TRBD1|TRBV28|TRBJ1-2|-
TGTGCCAGCAGTGATGGACAGGGGGCAGTCTACACCTTC
CASSDGQGAVYTF
>TRBD1|TRBV19|TRBJ2-7|-
TGTGCCAGTAGTCTGGGACAGGGGCTAATCTACGAGCAGTACTTC
CASSLGQGLIYEQYF
>-|TRBV19|TRBJ1-1|-
TGTGCCAGTAGGCTAGGTCGGCAGGGGAGCATGAACACTGAAGCTTTCTTT
CASRLGRQGSMNTEAFF
>-|TRBV18|TRBJ2-7|-
TGTGCCAGCTCACCATTCCGGGCGGGCAGCTCCTACGAGCAGTACTTC
CASSPFRAGSSYEQYF
>TRBD2|TRBV7-7|TRBJ2-1|-
TGTGCCAGCAGCCCCAAGGGACTAGCAAACAATGAGCAGTTCTTC
CASSPKGLANNEQFF
>TRBD2|TRBV5-1|TRBJ2-7|-
TGCGCCAGCAGCTTAGGTAGCGGGAGCTACGAGCAGTACTTC
CASSLGSGSYEQYF
>-|TRBV10-2|TRBJ2-3|-
TGCGCCAGCAGTGAGGACGGGCCCGATACGCAGTATTTT
CASSEDGPDTQYF
>-|TRBV5-6|TRBJ2-1|-
TGTGCCAGCAGCTTGGCCGGGGCGGCGTCCTACAATGAGCAGTTCTTC
CASSLAGAASYNEQFF
>-|TRBV4-1|TRBJ1-2|-
TGCGCCAGCAGCCAAGATTGGAACAGGGCAAACTATGGCTACACCTTC
CASSQDWNRANYGYTF
>-|TRBV2|TRBJ1-4|-
TGTGCCAGTCTCGGACCCAATGAAAAACTGTTTTTT
CASLGPNEKLFF
>-|TRBV5-1|TRBJ1-5|few
TGCGCCAGCAGCTTGGGGCCAGAAAATCAGCCCCAGCATTTT
CASSLGPENQPQHF
>-|TRBV6-5|TRBJ1-1|-
TGTGCCAGCAGTTACTCGGCACCGAACACTGAAGCTTTCTTT
CASSYSAPNTEAFF
>TRBD1|TRBV29-1|TRBJ2-7|-
TGCAGCGTTGCCGGGACAGAAAACTACGAGCAGTACTTC
CSVAGTENYEQYF
>-|TRBV10-3|TRBJ1-2|-
TGTGCCATCAGTGAGGTCAGGGATTATGGCTACACCTTC
CAISEVRDYGYTF
>-|TRBV29-1|TRBJ2-1|-
TGCAGCGCCAACCCAAACTCCTACAATGAGCAGTTCTTC
CSANPNSYNEQFF
>-|TRBV2|TRBJ2-3|-
TGTGCCAGCACGACCCGGTGGGATACGCAGTATTTT
CASTTRWDTQYF
>-|TRBV10-2|TRBJ1-2|few
TGCGCCAGCAGTGAGGCCTACGGGTCTCGCTATGGCTACACCTTC
CASSEAYGSRYGYTF
>TRBD2|TRBV7-6|TRBJ2-2|-
TGTGCCAGCAGCTTAGTAGGAACTAGCGGGGGGCTCCTCACCGGGGAGCTGTTTTTT
CASSLVGTSGGLLTGELFF
>-|TRBV6-2/TRBV6-3|TRBJ1-2|few
TGTGCCAGCAGTCACCAACCCAGGGGTGGCTACACCTTC
CASSHQPRGGYTF
>-|TRBV6-8|TRBJ2-7|-
TGTGCCAGCAATAAACGCGGGTCCTACGAGCAGTACTTC
CASNKRGSYEQYF
>-|TRBV5-1|TRBJ2-6|-
TGCGCCAGCAGCTCACCAGCGGCCCCCTGGGCCAACGTCCTGACTTTC
CASSSPAAPWANVLTF
>TRBD1|TRBV7-9|TRBJ2-2|-
TGTGCCAGCAGCCCGCCAGACAGGGGCCTCGCGAACACCGGGGAGCTGTTTTTT
CASSPPDRGLANTGELFF
>-|TRBV5-1|TRBJ2-7|-
TGCGCCAGCTCGGTAGGGTTTCGATCCTACGAGCAGTACTTC
CASSVGFRSYEQYF
>-|TRBV20-1|TRBJ1-5|-
TGCAGTGCTAGTGGAGGGGGGCCGTGGCAGCCCCAGCATTTT
CSASGGGPWQPQHF
>-|TRBV18|TRBJ2-7|-
TGTGCCAGCTCACCACGAAGCGACGAGCAGTACTTC
CASSPRSDEQYF
>-|TRBV6-5|TRBJ2-2|-
TGTGCCAGCGGCCAGACCGCGGCGAACACCGGGGAGCTGTTTTTT
CASGQTAANTGELFF
>-|TRBV4-2|TRBJ1-2|-
TGTGCCAGCAGCCAAGGAGCTTGGGGGCGTCCTATTGATGGCTACACCTTC
CASSQGAWGRPIDGYTF
>TRBD1|TRBV28|TRBJ2-3|-
TGTGCCAGCAGTCCAACAGGGGCGCTGGATACGCAGTATTTT
CASSPTGALDTQYF
>-|TRBV11-2|TRBJ2-7|-
TGTGCCAGCAGCTTATGGGCCTACGAGCAGTACTTC
CASSLWAYEQYF
>-|TRBV2|TRBJ2-1|-
TGTGCCAGATCCAGCTCGGGAGTGCCAAATGAGCAGTTCTTC
CARSSSGVPNEQFF
>-|TRBV7-9|TRBJ1-4|-
TGTGCCAGCAGCTTATTCGGGGGCTCGACTAATGAAAAACTGTTTTTT
CASSLFGGSTNEKLFF
>-|TRBV6-5|TRBJ1-5|-
TGTGCCAGCAGTTTCGGGGGAAATCAGCCCCAGCATTTT
CASSFGGNQPQHF
>TRBD2|TRBV7-9|TRBJ2-7|once
TGTGCCAGCAGCTTAGCGGGCGGGACTAGCGACTTC
CASSLAGGTSDF
>-|TRBV5-4|TRBJ2-7|-
TGTGCCAGCAGCTTGAGGCAGGGGGGGCGCTACGAGCAGTACTTC
CASSLRQGGRYEQYF
>-|TRBV10-1|TRBJ1-1|few
TGCGCCAGCAGTTCTGACAAGAACACTGAAGCTTTCTTT
CASSSDKNTEAFF
>-|TRBV7-2|TRBJ2-7|-
TGTGCCAGCAGCTTATTACCAACCGCCTACGAGCAGTACTTC
CASSLLPTAYEQYF
>-|TRBV24-1|TRBJ2-5|-
TGTGCCACCAGTGAGTCCGGGGCCCAAGAGACCCAGTACTTC
CATSESGAQETQYF
>-|TRBV6-5|TRBJ2-7|-
TGTGCCAGCAGTCAGAACATCGCCTACGAGCAGTACTTC
CASSQNIAYEQYF
>-|TRBV6-5|TRBJ2-7|once
TGTGCCAGCGTGTCGGGGGCGCTCTACGAGCAGTACTTC
CASVSGALYEQYF
>-|TRBV18|TRBJ1-1|few
TGTGCCAGCTCAGTCGGAGAGAACACTGAAGCTTTCTTT
CASSVGENTEAFF
>-|TRBV11-3|TRBJ2-7|once
TGTGCCAGCAGCTTGATCGCGGGACACGAGCAGTACTTC
CASSLIAGHEQYF
>-|TRBV6-5|TRBJ2-1|once
TGTGCCAGCAGTTACTCGAGGGTTGGGAATGAGCAGTTCTTC
CASSYSRVGNEQFF
>-|TRBV11-2|TRBJ2-3|-
TGTGCCAGCAGCTCGAGGGGGGGCACGACAGATACGCAGTATTTT
CASSSRGGTTDTQYF
>-|TRBV14|TRBJ2-3|-
TGTGCCAGCAGCCAAGAACAGGGATGGAGCACAGATACGCAGTATTTT
CASSQEQGWSTDTQYF
>TRBD1|TRBV6-5|TRBJ1-3|-
TGTGCCAGCAGTACAGGGGGCTCTGGAAACACCATATATTTT
CASSTGGSGNTIYF
>-|TRBV18|TRBJ2-3|-
TGTGCCAGCTCACCGTTCTTAGATACGCAGTATTTT
CASSPFLDTQYF
>TRBD2|TRBV5-4|TRBJ2-3|-
TGTGCCAGCAGCGCGGCGGGGGTATTAGGAGATACGCAGTATTTT
CASSAAGVLGDTQYF
>-|TRBV13|TRBJ1-1|-
TGTGCCAGCAGTCTCTACGGGACTGAAGCTTTCTTT
CASSLYGTEAFF
>TRBD2|TRBV7-2|TRBJ2-7|-
TGTGCCAGCAGCTTAGCGAAAGGGACTAGCGAATGGTACGAGCAGTACTTC
CASSLAKGTSEWYEQYF